Listed below are T cell receptor beta chains from one sample, sequenced in a study of graft-versus-host responses after intestinal transplantation. Sequencing used immunoSEQ multiplex PCR; TCRdb keeps in-frame clones, though not all of them. Here the sample spans around 95,000 clones, about 90% being singletons. Their antigens are not known. The source material was unstimulated CD4+ T cells sorted from spleen or lymph node cells, sampled before transplant. The source is a human donor who was the organ donor for an intestinal transplant. Each CDR3 is given with its conserved first and last residue. D genes are given only for firm matches. Not all rows give a size; the values are once, few, many and, for expanded clones, a class.

>NA|TRBV5-1|NA|TRBJ2-6
TGCGCCAGCACACCTACCGCACCTGGGGCCAACGTCCTGACTTTC
CASTPTAPGANVLTF
>TRBD1|TRBV6-4|NA|TRBJ2-3
TGTGCCAGCAGTGACTCCCAGGGGGCCACAGATACGCAGTATTTT
CASSDSQGATDTQYF
>NA|TRBV10-3|NA|TRBJ2-1
TGTGCCATCAGTGGGGGTAGTAGCTCCTACAATGAGCAGTTCTTC
CAISGGSSSYNEQFF
>NA|TRBV11-2|NA|TRBJ2-7
TGTGCCAGCAGCGCTCGGCTGGTGCGGGGCGAGCAGTACTTC
CASSARLVRGEQYF
>NA|TRBV2|NA|TRBJ1-6
TGTGCCAGCAGTGAAGCCTTAGAGTCGATTGGGAAAATGACCCTCCACTTT
CASSEALESIGKMTLHF
>TRBD1|TRBV6-5|NA|TRBJ1-3
TGTGCCAGCAGTTACCGACGACAGGGCTCTGGAAACACCATATATTTT
CASSYRRQGSGNTIYF
>TRBD2|TRBV5-1|few|TRBJ2-7
TGCGCCAGCAGCCCGGGACTAGCGGATAGGAGCGACGAGCAGTACTTC
CASSPGLADRSDEQYF
>NA|TRBV27|NA|TRBJ2-5
TGTGCCAGCAGTTTATTAGGAGGGATGGCAACAAGGCAAGAGACCCAGTACTTC
CASSLLGGMATRQETQYF
>NA|TRBV7-3|NA|TRBJ2-7
TGTGCCAGCAGCCCCTGGTGGGGATCCTACGAGCAGTACTTC
CASSPWWGSYEQYF
>NA|TRBV2|NA|TRBJ1-2
TGTGCCAGCACCCCCGAGGGGGGCGGGTGGGGCTATGGCTACACCTTC
CASTPEGGGWGYGYTF
>TRBD1|TRBV6-5|NA|TRBJ1-2
TGTGCCAGCAGTTATTCTGGGACAGTTAACTATGGCTACACCTTC
CASSYSGTVNYGYTF
>TRBD2|TRBV10-2|NA|TRBJ2-7
TGCGCCAGCTCAGTTTCAGCGGGGGTGATCAACGAGCAGTACTTC
CASSVSAGVINEQYF
>NA|TRBV10-3|few|TRBJ1-3
TGTGCCATCAGTGACTCGAGGGGCTCGGGAAACACCATATATTTT
CAISDSRGSGNTIYF
>TRBD1|TRBV5-1|NA|TRBJ2-7
TGCGCCAGCAGCTTAGTTTATGGGACAGGGGCTAACTCCTACGAGCAGTACTTC
CASSLVYGTGANSYEQYF
>NA|TRBV7-9|NA|TRBJ1-4
TGTGCCAGCAGCTTAGGAATCACTGGGGAAAAACTGTTTTTT
CASSLGITGEKLFF
>NA|TRBV15|NA|TRBJ2-5
TGTGCCACCAGCGAGAAAGAGACCCAGTACTTC
CATSEKETQYF
>TRBD1|TRBV5-1|NA|TRBJ1-6
TGCGCCAGCAGCTTCACGGACAGGGTCAATTCACCCCTCCACTTT
CASSFTDRVNSPLHF
>TRBD2|TRBV11-3|once|TRBJ2-7
TGTGCCAGCAGCCAGACCGAGCGGGGGGGCCGGTACGAGCAGTACTTC
CASSQTERGGRYEQYF
>NA|TRBV19|NA|TRBJ2-1
TGTGCCACCGCGGCTCTACTCCTTTACAATGAGCAGTTCTTC
CATAALLLYNEQFF
>TRBD1|TRBV18|few|TRBJ2-7
TGTGCCAGCTCACCACTGGGACAGTCCTACGAGCAGTACTTC
CASSPLGQSYEQYF
>TRBD1|TRBV6-5|NA|TRBJ1-3
TGTGCCAGCCGGAGGGGGCGAACTTCTGGAAACACCATATATTTT
CASRRGRTSGNTIYF
>NA|TRBV6-1|NA|TRBJ1-6
TGTGCCAGCAGCGAGGGGTTTTACTCACCCCTCCACTTT
CASSEGFYSPLHF
>TRBD2|TRBV2|NA|TRBJ2-1
TGTGCCAGCAGTCTACTAGCGGGGGGCGCCAATGAGCAGTTCTTC
CASSLLAGGANEQFF
>TRBD1|TRBV5-6|NA|TRBJ1-1
TGTGCCAGCAGCTTGGGGACAGGGGATTTCTTT
CASSLGTGDFF
>TRBD1|TRBV2|NA|TRBJ2-7
TGTGCCAGCAAGGGGGACAGGGGCTCCTACGAGCAGTACTTC
CASKGDRGSYEQYF
>NA|TRBV18|NA|TRBJ1-1
TGTGCCAGCTCACCAGGGCTTAGGGTGAACACTGAAGCTTTCTTT
CASSPGLRVNTEAFF
>NA|TRBV9|NA|TRBJ2-6
TGTGCCAGCAGTCCCCGCCCGTCCAGCCCCAACGTCCTGACTTTC
CASSPRPSSPNVLTF
>NA|TRBV7-6|NA|TRBJ2-7
TGTGCCAGCTCCCCCGGCTACGAGCAGTACTTC
CASSPGYEQYF
>TRBD1|TRBV4-1|NA|TRBJ2-7
TGCGCCAGCAGCCATGGACAGGGAACCTGCGAGCAGTACTTC
CASSHGQGTCEQYF
>NA|TRBV18|NA|TRBJ2-2
TGTGCCAGCTCACCACTGGAATTAAACACCGGGGAGCTGTTTTTT
CASSPLELNTGELFF
>NA|TRBV19|NA|TRBJ2-6
TGTGCCAGTAGTAGGGGTTCCGAACTTTCTGGGGCCAACGTCCTGACTTTC
CASSRGSELSGANVLTF
>NA|TRBV5-4|NA|TRBJ2-7
TGTGCCAGCAGCTTGGAACAGGGCTTTTCCCACGAGCAGTACTTC
CASSLEQGFSHEQYF
>NA|TRBV16|NA|TRBJ1-6
TGTGCCAGCAGCCGACCGACGAGCTCACCCCTCCACTTT
CASSRPTSSPLHF